The T cell receptor beta chain under discussion was sequenced for a study of CD8 T cells in Susac syndrome. Purification of the CD8+ and CD4+ T cells relied on negative isolation, and TEMRA cells underwent FACS enrichment. The germline V and J ends were trimmed by 0 bases and 6 bases, with 21 bases remaining between them. Germline-derived CDR1 and CDR2 are LGHNA and YSLEER. CDR3 length equals 17 residues. When the RNA was reverse transcribed, random hexamers were used with an input of roughly 0.45 to 1 ug. The CDR3 of TCR beta was amplified by immunoSEQ multiplex PCR across 54 Vbeta and 13 Jbeta. MiXCR, run by TCRdb on the immunoSEQ multiplex PCR reads, gives a single entry per CDR3 protein. In the table there are about 300,000 distinct CDR3 sequences, roughly 85% of which are singletons.

V usage is TRBV4-3 and J usage is TRBJ2-7; D uncertain. The sequenced material came from CD8+ T cells from PBMCs. This receptor was taken from a human donor with multiple sclerosis. CDR3 coding DNA: TGCGCCAGCAGCCAAGAAAGTTCCGGGCTATCCAAAGGCGAGCAGTACTTC. Translated: CASSQESSGLSKGEQYF.